The source of this T cell receptor beta chain is a study of Ad26.COV2.S vaccination and SARS-CoV-2 variants. Regarding this clone: The target antigen is unknown.

The treatment denotes: 15 to 20 received Ad26.COV2.S at low or high dose, single or two shots; roughly five received placebo; per-sample allocation not given. Sampling happened 63 days after the first vaccine or placebo injection. V lost 8 bases and J 4 bases, leaving 14 bases between the germline ends. The CDR3 loop spans 13 amino acids. Germline V gene lookup returns CDR1 SEHNR and CDR2 FQNEAQ (reference sequence). Data came from immunoSEQ multiplex PCR; TCRdb stores just in-frame clones and leaves some out. The sample shows around 450,000 clones, about 92% of them seen only once. The study, taken as a whole, reports: Vaccinees showed greater spike-specific TCR breadth than placebo recipients. Quantification of TCR breadth and depth may have yielded underestimates of total T cell responses.

Specimen: peripheral blood, collected in a trial of Ad26.COV2.S vaccine versus placebo. This clonotype originated in a person aged 18 to 65 who received the Ad26.COV2.S COVID-19 vaccine or a placebo. V is TRBV7-9 and J is TRBJ2-5; weak D call: TRBD1 (7 bases). CDR3 region: CASGRGRSETQYF. The CDR3 nucleotides read TGTGCCAGCGGCAGGGGGAGGTCAGAGACCCAGTACTTC.